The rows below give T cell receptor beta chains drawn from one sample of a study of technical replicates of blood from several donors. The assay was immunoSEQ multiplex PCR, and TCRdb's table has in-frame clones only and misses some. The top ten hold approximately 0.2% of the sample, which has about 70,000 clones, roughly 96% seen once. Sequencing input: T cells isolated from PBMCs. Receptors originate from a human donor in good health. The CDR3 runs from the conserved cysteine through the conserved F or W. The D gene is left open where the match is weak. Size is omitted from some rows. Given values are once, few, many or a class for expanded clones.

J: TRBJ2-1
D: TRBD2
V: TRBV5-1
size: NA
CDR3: CASSLETSDYNEQFF
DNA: TGCGCCAGCAGCTTGGAGACTAGCGATTACAATGAGCAGTTCTTC

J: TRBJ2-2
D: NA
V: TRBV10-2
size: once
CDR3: CASSWTLYTGELFF
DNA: TGCGCCAGCAGTTGGACATTATACACCGGGGAGCTGTTTTTT

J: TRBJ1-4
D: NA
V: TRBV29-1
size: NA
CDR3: CSVAGLSEKLFF
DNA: TGCAGCGTCGCAGGGTTATCTGAAAAACTGTTTTTT

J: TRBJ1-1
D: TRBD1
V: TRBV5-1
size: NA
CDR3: CASSSVGTGREAFF
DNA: TGCGCCAGCAGCTCGGTCGGGACAGGTCGTGAAGCTTTCTTT

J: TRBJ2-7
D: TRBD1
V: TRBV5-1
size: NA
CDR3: CASSLDRGLEQYF
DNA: TGCGCCAGCAGCTTGGACAGGGGCCTGGAGCAGTACTTC

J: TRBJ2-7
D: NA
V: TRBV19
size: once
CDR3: CASSSPGPQAAEQYF
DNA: TGTGCCAGTAGCAGTCCTGGGCCCCAGGCAGCCGAGCAGTACTTC

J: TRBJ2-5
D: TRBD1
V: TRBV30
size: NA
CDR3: CAFNVPGTGRQETQYF
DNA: TGTGCCTTTAATGTACCCGGGACAGGGCGTCAAGAGACCCAGTACTTC

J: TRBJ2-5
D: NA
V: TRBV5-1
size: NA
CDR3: CASSLGGLLETQYF
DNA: TGCGCCAGCAGCTTGGGGGGCCTCCTCGAGACCCAGTACTTC

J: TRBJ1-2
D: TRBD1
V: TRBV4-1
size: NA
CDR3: CASSQDLSRGQGDGYTF
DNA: TGCGCCAGCAGCCAAGATCTGTCGCGAGGACAGGGGGATGGCTACACCTTC

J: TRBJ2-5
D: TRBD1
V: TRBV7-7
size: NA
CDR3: CASSLDRGETQYF
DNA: TGTGCCAGCAGCTTAGACAGGGGGGAGACCCAGTACTTC

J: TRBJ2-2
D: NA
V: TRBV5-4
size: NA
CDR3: CASSLGLGADTGELFF
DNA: TGTGCCAGCAGCTTAGGATTGGGGGCGGACACCGGGGAGCTGTTTTTT

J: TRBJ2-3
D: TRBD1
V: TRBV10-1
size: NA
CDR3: CASSGGQGRYF
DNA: TGCGCCAGCAGTGGGGGACAGGGGAGGTATTTT

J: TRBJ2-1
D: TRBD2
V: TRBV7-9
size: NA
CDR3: CASSSGGSDYYNEQFF
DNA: TGTGCCAGCAGCTCGGGGGGGAGTGACTACTACAATGAGCAGTTCTTC

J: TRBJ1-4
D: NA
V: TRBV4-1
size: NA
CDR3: CASSQPGLKNEKLFF
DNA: TGCGCCAGCAGCCAACCGGGACTCAAGAATGAAAAACTGTTTTTT

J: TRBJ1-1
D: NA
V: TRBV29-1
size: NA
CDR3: CSVDGTVLNTEAFF
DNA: TGCAGCGTTGATGGTACGGTCCTGAACACTGAAGCTTTCTTT

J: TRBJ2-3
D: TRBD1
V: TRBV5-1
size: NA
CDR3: CASSLGTGADTQYF
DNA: TGCGCCAGCAGCTTGGGGACAGGGGCAGATACGCAGTATTTT

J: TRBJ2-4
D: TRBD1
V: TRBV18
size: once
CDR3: CASSSWTGILGTKNIQYF
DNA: TGTGCCAGCTCATCCTGGACAGGGATCTTGGGGACCAAAAACATTCAGTACTTC

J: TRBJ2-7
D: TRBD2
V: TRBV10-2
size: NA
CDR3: CASSVAGGSSSYEQYF
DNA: TGCGCCAGCAGTGTAGCGGGAGGGTCAAGCTCCTACGAGCAGTACTTC

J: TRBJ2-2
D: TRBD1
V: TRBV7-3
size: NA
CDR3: CASSTRDSTGELFF
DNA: TGTGCCAGCAGCACAAGGGACAGCACCGGGGAGCTGTTTTTT

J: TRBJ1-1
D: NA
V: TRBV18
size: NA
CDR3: CASSPLEGFTTEAFF
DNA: TGTGCCAGCTCGCCTCTGGAGGGGTTCACCACTGAAGCTTTCTTT

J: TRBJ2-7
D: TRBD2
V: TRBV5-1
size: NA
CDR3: CASSLRAGGTSSYEQYF
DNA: TGCGCCAGCAGCTTGCGAGCGGGGGGCACGAGCTCCTACGAGCAGTACTTC

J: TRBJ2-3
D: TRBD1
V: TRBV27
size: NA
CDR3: CASSSADRGTDTQYF
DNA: TGTGCCAGCAGTTCGGCGGACAGGGGCACAGATACGCAGTATTTT

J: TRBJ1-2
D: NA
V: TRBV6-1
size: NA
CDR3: CAGRVSYGYTF
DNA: TGTGCCGGCCGGGTTAGTTATGGCTACACCTTC

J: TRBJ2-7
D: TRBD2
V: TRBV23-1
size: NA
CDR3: CASSQSGGVGNIYEQYF
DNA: TGCGCCAGCAGTCAATCGGGAGGGGTCGGGAATATCTACGAGCAGTACTTC

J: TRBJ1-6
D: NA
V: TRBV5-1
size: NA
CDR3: CASSRGGISSPLHF
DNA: TGCGCCAGCAGCCGGGGGGGCATAAGTTCACCCCTCCACTTT

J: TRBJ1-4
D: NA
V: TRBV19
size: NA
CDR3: CASSATSSKKLFF
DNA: TGTGCCAGTAGCGCCACTTCCTCCAAGAAACTGTTTTTT

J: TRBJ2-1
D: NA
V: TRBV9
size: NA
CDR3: CASSTGGADNEQFF
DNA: TGTGCCAGCTCCACAGGGGGGGCGGATAATGAGCAGTTCTTC

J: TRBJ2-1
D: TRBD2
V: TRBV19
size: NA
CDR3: CASSIDLAGGRNEQFF
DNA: TGTGCCAGTAGTATAGATCTAGCGGGAGGGCGCAATGAGCAGTTCTTC

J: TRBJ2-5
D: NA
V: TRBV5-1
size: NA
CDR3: CASSLGPQGMTETQYF
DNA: TGCGCCAGCAGCTTGGGGCCGCAGGGGATGACAGAGACCCAGTACTTC

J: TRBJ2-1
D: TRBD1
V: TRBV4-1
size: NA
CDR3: CASSQQGAVYNEQFF
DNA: TGCGCCAGCAGCCAGCAGGGGGCAGTCTACAATGAGCAGTTCTTC

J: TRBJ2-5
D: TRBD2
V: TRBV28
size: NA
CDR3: CASSSTPRTSRWSQYF
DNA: TGTGCCAGCAGTTCGACACCCCGGACTAGCAGATGGTCCCAGTACTTC